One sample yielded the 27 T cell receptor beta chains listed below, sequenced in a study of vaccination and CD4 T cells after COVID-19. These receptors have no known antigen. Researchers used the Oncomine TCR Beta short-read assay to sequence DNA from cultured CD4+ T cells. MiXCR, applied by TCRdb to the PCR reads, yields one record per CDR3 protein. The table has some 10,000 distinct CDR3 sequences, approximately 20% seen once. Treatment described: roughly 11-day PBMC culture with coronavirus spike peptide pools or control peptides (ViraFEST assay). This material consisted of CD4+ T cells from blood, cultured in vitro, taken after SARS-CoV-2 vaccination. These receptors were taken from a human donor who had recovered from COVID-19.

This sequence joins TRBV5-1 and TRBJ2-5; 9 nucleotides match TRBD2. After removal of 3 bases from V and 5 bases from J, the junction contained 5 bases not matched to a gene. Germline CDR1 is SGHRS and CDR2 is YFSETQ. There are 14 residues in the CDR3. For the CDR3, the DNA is TGCGCCAGCAGCTATAGCGGGAGAATTGAGACCCAGTACTTC. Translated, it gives CASSYSGRIETQYF.

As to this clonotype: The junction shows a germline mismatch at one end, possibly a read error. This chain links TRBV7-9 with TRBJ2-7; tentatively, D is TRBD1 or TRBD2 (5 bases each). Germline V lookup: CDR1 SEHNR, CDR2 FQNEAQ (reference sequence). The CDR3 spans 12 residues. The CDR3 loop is CASSFEGAGTDF. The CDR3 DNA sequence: TGTGCCAGCAGCTTCGAAGGGGCAGGGACGGACTTC.

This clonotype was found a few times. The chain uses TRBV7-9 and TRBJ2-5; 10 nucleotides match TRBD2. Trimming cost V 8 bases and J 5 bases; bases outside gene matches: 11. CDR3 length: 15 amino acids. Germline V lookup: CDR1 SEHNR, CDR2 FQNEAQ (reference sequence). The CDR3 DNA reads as TGTGCCAGCTCTCAAGGAGCGGGAGGGCAGGAGACCCAGTACTTC. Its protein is CASSQGAGGQETQYF.

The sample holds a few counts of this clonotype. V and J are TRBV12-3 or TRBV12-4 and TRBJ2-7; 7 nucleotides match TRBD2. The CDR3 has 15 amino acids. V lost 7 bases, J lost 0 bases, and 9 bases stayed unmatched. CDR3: CASNHRGVPSYEQYF. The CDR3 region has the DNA TGTGCCAGCAATCATCGGGGGGTCCCCTCCTACGAGCAGTACTTC.

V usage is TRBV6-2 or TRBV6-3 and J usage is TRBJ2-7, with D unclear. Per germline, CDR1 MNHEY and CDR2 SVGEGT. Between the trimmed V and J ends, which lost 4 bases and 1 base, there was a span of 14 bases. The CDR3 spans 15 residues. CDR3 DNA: TGTGCCAGCAGTTCTCGTTCAGTTCTATCCTACGAGCAGTACTTC. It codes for CASSSRSVLSYEQYF.

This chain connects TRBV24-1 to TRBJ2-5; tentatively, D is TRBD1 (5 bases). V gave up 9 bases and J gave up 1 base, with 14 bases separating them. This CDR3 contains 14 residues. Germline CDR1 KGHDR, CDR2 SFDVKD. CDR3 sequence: CATGAASSQETQYF. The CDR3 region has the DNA TGTGCCACCGGGGCAGCGTCCAGCCAAGAGACCCAGTACTTC.

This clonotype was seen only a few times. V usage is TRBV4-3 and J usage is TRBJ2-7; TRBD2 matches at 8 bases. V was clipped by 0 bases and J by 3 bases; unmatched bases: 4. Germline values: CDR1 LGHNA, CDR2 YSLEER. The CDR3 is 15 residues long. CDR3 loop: CASSQDSGTFYEQYF. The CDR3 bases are TGCGCCAGCAGCCAAGATAGCGGGACCTTCTACGAGCAGTACTTC.

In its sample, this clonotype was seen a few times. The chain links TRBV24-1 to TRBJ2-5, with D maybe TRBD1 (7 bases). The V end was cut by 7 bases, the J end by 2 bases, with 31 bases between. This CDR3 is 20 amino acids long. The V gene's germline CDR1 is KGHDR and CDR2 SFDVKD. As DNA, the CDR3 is TGTGCCACCAGCACATGGCGACCAGCAAGAGGGGGCGCGGGGCAAGAGACCCAGTACTTC. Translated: CATSTWRPARGGAGQETQYF.

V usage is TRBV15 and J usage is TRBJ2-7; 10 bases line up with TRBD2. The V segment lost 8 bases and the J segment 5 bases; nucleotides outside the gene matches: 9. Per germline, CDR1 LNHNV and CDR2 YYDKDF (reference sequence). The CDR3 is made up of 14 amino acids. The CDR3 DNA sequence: TGTGCCACCGGAGCGGGAGGGCCAGTGGACGAGCAGTACTTC. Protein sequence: CATGAGGPVDEQYF.

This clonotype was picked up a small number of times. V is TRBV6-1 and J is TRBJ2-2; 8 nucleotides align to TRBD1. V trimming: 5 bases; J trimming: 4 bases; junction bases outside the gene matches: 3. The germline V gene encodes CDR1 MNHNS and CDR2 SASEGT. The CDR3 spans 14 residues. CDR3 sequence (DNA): TGTGCCAGCAGTCCAGGGACAGGCACCGGGGAGCTGTTTTTT. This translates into CASSPGTGTGELFF.

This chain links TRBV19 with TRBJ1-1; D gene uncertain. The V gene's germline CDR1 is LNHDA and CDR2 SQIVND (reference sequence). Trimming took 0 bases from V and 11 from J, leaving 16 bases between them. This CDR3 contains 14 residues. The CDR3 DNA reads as TGTGCCAGTAGTATAGAGGTCCCGAACGGGAGGGCTTTCTTT. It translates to CASSIEVPNGRAFF. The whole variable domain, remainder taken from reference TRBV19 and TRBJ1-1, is DGGITQSPKYLFRKEGQNVTLSCEQNLNHDAMYWYRQDPGQGLRLIYYSQIVNDFQKGDIAEGYSVSREKKESFPLTVTSAQKNPTAFYLCASSIEVPNGRAFFGQGTRLTVV.

The CDR3 DNA reads TGTGCCAGCAGCTTAGGACTAGGGAGGGATACGCAGTATTTT. It specifies CASSLGLGRDTQYF. V usage is TRBV11-2 and J usage is TRBJ2-3, with TRBD2 as a possible D gene (6 bases). The CDR3 runs to 14 residues. The V gene's germline CDR1 is SGHAT and CDR2 FQNNGV. V lost 1 base, J lost 6 bases, and 11 bases lay in between.

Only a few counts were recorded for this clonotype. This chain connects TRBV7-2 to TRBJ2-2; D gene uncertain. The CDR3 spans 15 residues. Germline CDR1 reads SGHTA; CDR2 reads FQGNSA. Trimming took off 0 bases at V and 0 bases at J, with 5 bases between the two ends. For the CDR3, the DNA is TGTGCCAGCAGCTTAGCATCCTCGAACACCGGGGAGCTGTTTTTT. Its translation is CASSLASSNTGELFF.

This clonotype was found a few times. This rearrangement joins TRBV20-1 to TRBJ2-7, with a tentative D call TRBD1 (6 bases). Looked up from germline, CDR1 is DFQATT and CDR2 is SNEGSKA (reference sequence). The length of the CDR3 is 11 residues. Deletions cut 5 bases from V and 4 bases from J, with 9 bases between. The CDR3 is CSAVDRYEQYF. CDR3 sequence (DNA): TGCAGTGCTGTCGACAGGTACGAGCAGTACTTC.

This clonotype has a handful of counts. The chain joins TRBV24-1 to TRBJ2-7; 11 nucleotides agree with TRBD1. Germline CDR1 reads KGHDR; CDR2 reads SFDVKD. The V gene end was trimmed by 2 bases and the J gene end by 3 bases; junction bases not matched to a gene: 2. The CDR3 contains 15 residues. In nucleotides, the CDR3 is TGTGCCACCAGTGATTCGGGGACAGGGGGCTACGAGCAGTACTTC. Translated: CATSDSGTGGYEQYF.

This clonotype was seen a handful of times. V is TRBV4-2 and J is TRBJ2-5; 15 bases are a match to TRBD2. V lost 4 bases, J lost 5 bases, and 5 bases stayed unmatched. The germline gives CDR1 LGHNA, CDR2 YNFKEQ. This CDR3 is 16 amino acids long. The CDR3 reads CASSPGLAGGPETQYF. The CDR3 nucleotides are TGTGCCAGCAGCCCGGGACTAGCGGGAGGCCCCGAGACCCAGTACTTC.

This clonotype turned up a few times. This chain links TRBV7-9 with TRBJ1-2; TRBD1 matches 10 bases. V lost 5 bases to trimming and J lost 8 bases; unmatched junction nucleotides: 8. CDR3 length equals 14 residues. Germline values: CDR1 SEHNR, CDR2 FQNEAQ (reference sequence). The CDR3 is CASSRRGQGKGYTF. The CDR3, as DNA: TGTGCCAGCAGCCGCCGGGGACAGGGGAAAGGCTACACCTTC.

The CDR3 DNA sequence: TGTGCCAGCAGTTTACTTGTGGGCGAGCAGTACTTC. As protein: CASSLLVGEQYF. V is TRBV27 and J is TRBJ2-7; D is unclear. The CDR3 has 12 residues. Germline values: CDR1 MNHEY, CDR2 SMNVEV (reference sequence). Trimming removed 2 bases from V and 6 bases from J, with 8 bases in between.

The CDR3 is CSVEVGASRREQYF. Here the CDR3 DNA reads TGCAGTGTGGAAGTGGGTGCGAGCCGTCGGGAGCAGTACTTC. The gene calls are TRBV20-1 and TRBJ2-7; no reliable D call. Trimming left V 7 bases short and J 7 bases short, with 23 bases between. This CDR3 is 14 amino acids long. Germline CDR1 and CDR2: DFQATT and SNEGSKA (reference sequence).

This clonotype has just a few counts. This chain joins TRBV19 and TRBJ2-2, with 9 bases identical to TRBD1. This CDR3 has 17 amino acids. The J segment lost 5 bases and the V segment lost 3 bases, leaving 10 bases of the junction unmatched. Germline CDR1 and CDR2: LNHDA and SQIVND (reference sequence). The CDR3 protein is CASSIWTGDTGTGELFF. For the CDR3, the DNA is TGTGCCAGTAGTATTTGGACAGGGGACACGGGAACCGGGGAGCTGTTTTTT.

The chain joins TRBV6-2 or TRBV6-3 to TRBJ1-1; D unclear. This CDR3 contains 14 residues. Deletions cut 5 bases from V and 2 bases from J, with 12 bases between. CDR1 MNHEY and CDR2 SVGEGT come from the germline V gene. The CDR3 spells CASSNLNRNTEAFF. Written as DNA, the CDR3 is TGTGCCAGCAGTAACCTAAACAGAAACACTGAAGCTTTCTTT.

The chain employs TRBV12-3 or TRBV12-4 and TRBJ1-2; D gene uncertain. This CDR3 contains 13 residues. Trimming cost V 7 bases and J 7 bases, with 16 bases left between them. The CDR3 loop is CASTRGILAGYTF. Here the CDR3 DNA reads TGTGCCAGCACCCGGGGAATACTCGCTGGCTACACCTTC.

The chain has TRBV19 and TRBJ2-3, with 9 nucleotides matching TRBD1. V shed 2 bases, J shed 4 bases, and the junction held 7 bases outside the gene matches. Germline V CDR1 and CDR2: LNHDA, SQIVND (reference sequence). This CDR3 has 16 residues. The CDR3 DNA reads TGTGCCAGTAGTATATGGGGACAGGGTTGGTCAGATACGCAGTATTTT. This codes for CASSIWGQGWSDTQYF. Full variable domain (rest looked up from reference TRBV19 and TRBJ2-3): DGGITQSPKYLFRKEGQNVTLSCEQNLNHDAMYWYRQDPGQGLRLIYYSQIVNDFQKGDIAEGYSVSREKKESFPLTVTSAQKNPTAFYLCASSIWGQGWSDTQYFGPGTRLTVL.

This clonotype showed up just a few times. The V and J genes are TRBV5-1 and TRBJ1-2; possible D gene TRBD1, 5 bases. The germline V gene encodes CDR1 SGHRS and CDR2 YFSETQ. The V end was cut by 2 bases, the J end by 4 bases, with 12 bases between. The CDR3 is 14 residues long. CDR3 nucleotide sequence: TGCGCCAGCAGCTTCGAGGGGAGTGGCTATGGCTACACCTTC. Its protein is CASSFEGSGYGYTF. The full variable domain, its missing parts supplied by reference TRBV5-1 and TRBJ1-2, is KAGVTQTPRYLIKTRGQQVTLSCSPISGHRSVSWYQQTPGQGLQFLFEYFSETQRNKGNFPGRFSGRQFSNSRSEMNVSTLELGDSALYLCASSFEGSGYGYTFGSGTRLTVV.

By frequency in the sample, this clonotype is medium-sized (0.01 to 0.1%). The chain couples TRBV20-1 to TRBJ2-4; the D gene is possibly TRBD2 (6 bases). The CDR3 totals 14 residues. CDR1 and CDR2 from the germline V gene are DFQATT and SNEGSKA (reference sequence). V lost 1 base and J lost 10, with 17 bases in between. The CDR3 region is CSARGRLGRGIQYF. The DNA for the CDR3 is TGCAGTGCTAGAGGTCGTCTGGGTCGGGGGATTCAGTACTTC.

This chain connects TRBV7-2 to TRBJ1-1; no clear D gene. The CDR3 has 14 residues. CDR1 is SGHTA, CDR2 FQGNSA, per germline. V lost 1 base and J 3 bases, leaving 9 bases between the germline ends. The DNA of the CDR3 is TGTGCCAGCAGCTTAGGTTTCGGTGACACTGAAGCTTTCTTT. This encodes CASSLGFGDTEAFF.

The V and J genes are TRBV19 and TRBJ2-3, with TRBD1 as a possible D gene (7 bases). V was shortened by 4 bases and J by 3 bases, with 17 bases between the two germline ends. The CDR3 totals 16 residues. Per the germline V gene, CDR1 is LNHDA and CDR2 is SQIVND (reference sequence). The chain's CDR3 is CASSREEGAGTDTQYF. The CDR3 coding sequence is TGTGCCAGTAGTAGAGAGGAGGGGGCAGGGACAGATACGCAGTATTTT.